This T cell receptor beta chain was found in a study of cytomegalovirus exposure and HLA in healthy donors. Turning to the study itself: Earlier findings included 117 million unique TCR beta sequences obtained from about 170 million T cells. An early data release held some 89 million unique TCRs from HLA-typed donors.

This PCR relied on a set of 60 Vbeta primers and 13 Jbeta primers. Assay used: immunoSEQ multiplex PCR; TCRdb lists only in-frame clones, some missing. This sample yields under 200,000 clones, of which approximately 79% are seen a single time; around 4.3% belongs to the top ten. Of note for this clone: Its antigen is unknown.

The CDR3 covers 11 residues. Germline-derived CDR1 and CDR2 are MNHNY and SVGAGI (reference sequence). V was trimmed by 10 bases and J by 4 bases, leaving 8 bases between them. Whole-study results and caveats: Presence/absence results assume similar sequencing depth per donor, which may not hold. Earlier analysis looked at TCR beta V segments, and most were productive about 90% or about 30% of the time.

The sample consisted of PBMCs. This receptor was identified in a woman in her thirties in good health and CMV-seropositive. This rearrangement joins TRBV6-6 to TRBJ1-5; D unresolved. The CDR3 region has the DNA TGTGCCATTGGGAGAAATCAGCCCCAGCATTTT. Its protein is CAIGRNQPQHF.